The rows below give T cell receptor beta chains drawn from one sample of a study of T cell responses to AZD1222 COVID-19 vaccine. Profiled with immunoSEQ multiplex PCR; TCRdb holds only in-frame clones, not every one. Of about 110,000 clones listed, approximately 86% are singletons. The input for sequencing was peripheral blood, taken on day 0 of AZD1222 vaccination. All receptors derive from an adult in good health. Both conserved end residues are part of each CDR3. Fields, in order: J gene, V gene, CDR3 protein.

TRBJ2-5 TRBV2 CATAGGYQETQYF
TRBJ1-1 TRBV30 CAWRPDRGTEAFF
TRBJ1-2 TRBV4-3 CASSQDAGARGYTF
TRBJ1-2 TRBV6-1 CASSEAMTGNGYTF
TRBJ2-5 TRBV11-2 CASSLERTEETQYF
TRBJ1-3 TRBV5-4 CASSLVGGNTIYF
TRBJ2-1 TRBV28 CASSFVPYNNEQFF
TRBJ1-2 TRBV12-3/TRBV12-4 CASRGRDYGYTF
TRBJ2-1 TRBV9 CASSVLGTEQFF
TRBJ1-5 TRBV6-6 CASSQFRTGAINQPQHF
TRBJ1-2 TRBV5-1 CASSPGTGGAYYGYTF
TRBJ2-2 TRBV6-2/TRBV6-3 CASSDQTGVGGELFF
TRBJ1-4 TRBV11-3 CASSLGGKPHEKLFF
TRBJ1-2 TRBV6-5 CASSSWTGLESGYTF
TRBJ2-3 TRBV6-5 CASSRLAGTDTQYF
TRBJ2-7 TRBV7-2 CASSFSYEQYF
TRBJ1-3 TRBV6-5 CASIPGPRNTIYF
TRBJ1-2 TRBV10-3 CAISGGSDGYTF
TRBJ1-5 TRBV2 CASLPEGGRDYQPQHF
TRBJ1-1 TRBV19 CASSIWDMNTEAFF
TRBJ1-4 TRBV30 CAWTALRGPNEKLFF